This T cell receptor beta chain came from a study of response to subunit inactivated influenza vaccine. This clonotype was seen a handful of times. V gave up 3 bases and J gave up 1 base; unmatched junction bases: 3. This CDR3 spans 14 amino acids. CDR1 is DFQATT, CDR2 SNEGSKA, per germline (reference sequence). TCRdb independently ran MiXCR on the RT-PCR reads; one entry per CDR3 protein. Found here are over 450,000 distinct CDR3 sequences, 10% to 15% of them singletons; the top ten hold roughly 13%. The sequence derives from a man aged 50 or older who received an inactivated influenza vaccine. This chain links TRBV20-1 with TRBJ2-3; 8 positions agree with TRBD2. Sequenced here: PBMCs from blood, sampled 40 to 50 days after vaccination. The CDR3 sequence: CSASGLAGTDTQYF. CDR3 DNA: TGCAGTGCTAGCGGACTAGCAGGCACAGATACGCAGTATTTT.